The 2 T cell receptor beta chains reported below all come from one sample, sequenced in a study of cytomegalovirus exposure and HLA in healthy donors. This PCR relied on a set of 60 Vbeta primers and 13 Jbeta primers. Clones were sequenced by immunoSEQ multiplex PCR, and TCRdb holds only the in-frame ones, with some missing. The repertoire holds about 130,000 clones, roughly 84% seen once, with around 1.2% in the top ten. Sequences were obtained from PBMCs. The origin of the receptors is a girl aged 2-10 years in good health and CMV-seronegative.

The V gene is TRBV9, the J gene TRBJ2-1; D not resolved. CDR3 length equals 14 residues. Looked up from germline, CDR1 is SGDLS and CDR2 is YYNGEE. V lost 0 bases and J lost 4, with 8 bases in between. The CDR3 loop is CASSVDSPYNEQFF. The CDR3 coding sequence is TGTGCCAGCAGCGTAGATAGCCCTTACAATGAGCAGTTCTTC.

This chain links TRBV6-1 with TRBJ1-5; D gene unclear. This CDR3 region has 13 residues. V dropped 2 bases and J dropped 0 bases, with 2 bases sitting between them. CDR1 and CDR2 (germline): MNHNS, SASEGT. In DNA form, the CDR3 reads TGTGCCAGCAGTGAACATAGCAATCAGCCCCAGCATTTT. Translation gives CASSEHSNQPQHF.